The 16 T cell receptor beta chains below all came from one sample that was sequenced in a study of identical twins. Via MiXCR, TCRdb re-called the 5' RACE reads, giving one row per CDR3 protein. Seen here are 200,000 to 250,000 distinct CDR3 sequences, around 8.1% observed once, and the top ten hold about 1.9%. Another study also made use of these data, one on yellow fever vaccine responses in identical twins.

Sequencing used memory (CD45RO+) T cells sorted from blood. The receptors were sampled from a woman aged 18-29 years in good health.

There are many counts of this clonotype. This rearrangement joins TRBV5-1 to TRBJ2-2; D possibly matches TRBD1 or TRBD2 (6 bases each). Deletions cut 4 bases from V and 4 bases from J, with 14 bases between. The CDR3 runs 15 residues. CDR1 is SGHRS and CDR2 is YFSETQ in the germline V gene. The CDR3 coding sequence is TGCGCCAGCAGCCCCGAGGGGGGAAGCACCGGGGAGCTGTTTTTT. This translates into CASSPEGGSTGELFF.

This clonotype was observed a few times. CDR3 nucleotide sequence: TGTGCCACCGGGACAGGGGCCTCATCAGCCCAGCATTTT. Protein product: CATGTGASSAQHF. The V call is TRBV24-1, the J call TRBJ1-5, with TRBD1 identical over 10 bases. Germline CDR1 reads KGHDR; CDR2 reads SFDVKD. V was clipped by 9 bases and J by 11 bases; unmatched bases: 9. The CDR3 sequence is 13 residues long.

Concerning this clonotype itself: At one of its ends the junction is not consistent with the germline gene, which may arise from a read error. The chain joins TRBV7-8 to TRBJ2-7; TRBD1 agrees at 8 bases. Germline lookup yields CDR1 SGHVS and CDR2 FQNEAQ. The length of the CDR3 is 13 residues. In nucleotides, the CDR3 is TGTGCCAGCAGCTTAGATCGACAGGGGCCCTGTAACTTC. Protein product: CASSLDRQGPCNF.

The rearrangement joins TRBV4-1 to TRBJ2-5; 9 nucleotides align to TRBD1. Germline trimming cut 1 base from V and 5 bases from J; bases unmatched to any gene: 5. Looked up from germline, CDR1 is MGHRA and CDR2 is YSYEKL. The CDR3 runs to 15 residues. The CDR3 loop reads CASSQVGTGMETQYF. The CDR3, as DNA: TGCGCCAGCAGCCAAGTGGGGACAGGGATGGAGACCCAGTACTTC.

This clonotype came up many times. The chain uses TRBV7-9 and TRBJ2-5; TRBD2 matches 14 bases. Germline V gene sequence: CDR1 SEHNR, CDR2 FQNEAQ (reference sequence). The CDR3 contains 17 residues. J was trimmed by 2 bases and V by 5 bases; bases with no gene match: 7. The CDR3 region has the DNA TGTGCCAGCAGCCCCGGGACTAGCGGGAGTGGACAAGAGACCCAGTACTTC. Its translation: CASSPGTSGSGQETQYF.

The chain is built from TRBV7-2 and TRBJ2-4; 7 nucleotides match TRBD1. The germline V gene encodes CDR1 SGHTA and CDR2 FQGNSA. The ends lost 1 base at V and 6 bases at J; junction bases unmatched: 6. CDR3 length: 15 amino acids. The CDR3 loop is CASSLGDSRGNIQYF. The CDR3 region has the DNA TGTGCCAGCAGCTTAGGGGACAGTCGGGGAAACATTCAGTACTTC.

This clonotype appeared many times. V and J are TRBV20-1 and TRBJ1-6, with a possible D match to TRBD1 (6 bases). The CDR3 is 13 residues long. Germline CDR1 and CDR2: DFQATT and SNEGSKA (reference sequence). V was trimmed by 3 bases and J by 14 bases, leaving 17 bases between them. CDR3 region: CSARGQGSITLHF. CDR3 coding DNA: TGCAGTGCTAGGGGGCAGGGGTCTATAACCCTCCACTTT.

This clonotype was detected many times. The V call is TRBV2, the J call TRBJ2-1, with TRBD1 as a possible D gene (5 bases). V lost 3 bases and J 0 bases, leaving 9 bases between the germline ends. Germline CDR1 and CDR2: SNHLY and FYNNEI. The CDR3 length is 15 residues. CDR3 residues: CASSETVSSYNEQFF. In DNA, the CDR3 is TGTGCCAGCAGTGAGACAGTGAGCTCCTACAATGAGCAGTTCTTC.

The table lists this clonotype with a few counts. CDR3 nucleotides: TGCAGTGCTTTAGACAGGGGCACTGAAGCTTTCTTT. Its protein is CSALDRGTEAFF. The chain uses TRBV20-1 and TRBJ1-1; 8 positions agree with TRBD1. The CDR3 length is 12 residues. Germline assignment: CDR1 DFQATT and CDR2 SNEGSKA (reference sequence). Trimming removed 5 bases from V and 4 bases from J; junction bases left unmatched: 3.

This clonotype was seen many times. The chain carries TRBV10-3 and TRBJ2-1, with a tentative D call TRBD2 (6 bases). Trimming stripped 0 bases from V and 10 bases from J, with 10 bases between. Germline loops: CDR1 ENHRY, CDR2 SYGVKD. The CDR3 sequence is 13 residues long. The CDR3 loop is CAISESNLAEQFF. CDR3 DNA sequence: TGTGCCATCAGTGAGTCGAATCTAGCGGAGCAGTTCTTC.

The chain joins TRBV2 to TRBJ2-7; 7 nucleotides align to TRBD2. Germline V gene sequence: CDR1 SNHLY, CDR2 FYNNEI. V lost 6 bases to trimming and J lost 3 bases; unmatched junction nucleotides: 14. The CDR3 length is 16 residues. CDR3 DNA sequence: TGTGCCAGCAGAACCCACGGGGGGAGGGGCGGCTACGAGCAGTACTTC. This codes for CASRTHGGRGGYEQYF.

In this sample, this clonotype turned up many times. The CDR3, as DNA: TGCGCCAGCAGCTCCGGACTAGCGGGAGTGAAAGAGCAGTACTTC. This gives the protein CASSSGLAGVKEQYF. The rearrangement uses TRBV5-1 and TRBJ2-7; 13 bases line up with TRBD2. Germline CDR1 SGHRS, CDR2 YFSETQ. The CDR3 sequence is 15 residues long. V lost 3 bases, J lost 7 bases, and 7 bases stayed unmatched.

The chain employs TRBV2 and TRBJ1-1, with 8 bases matching TRBD1. The V segment lost 7 bases and the J segment 4 bases; nucleotides outside the gene matches: 5. Germline V gene lookup returns CDR1 SNHLY and CDR2 FYNNEI. The CDR3 has 13 residues. The CDR3 is CASIRGLSTEAFF. The DNA for the CDR3 is TGTGCCAGCATCAGGGGGCTCAGCACTGAAGCTTTCTTT.

This clonotype occurred a few times. This chain connects TRBV20-1 to TRBJ2-5, with TRBD2 matching 14 bases. The junction had 10 bases not matched to a gene; V was cut back by 5 bases and J by 5 bases. Germline lookup yields CDR1 DFQATT and CDR2 SNEGSKA (reference sequence). CDR3 length: 16 residues. The DNA for the CDR3 is TGCAGTGCTGTCCGACTAGCGGGGGGGTCATGGGAGACCCAGTACTTC. Residues: CSAVRLAGGSWETQYF.

This sequence joins TRBV6-2 or TRBV6-3 and TRBJ1-3; the D is unclear. CDR1 MNHEY and CDR2 SVGEGT come from the germline V gene. Trimming left V 8 bases short and J 2 bases short, with 13 bases between. The CDR3 length is 14 residues. CDR3 in DNA: TGTGCCAGCGCCAGCGGAGGGACTGGAAACACCATATATTTT. It yields the protein CASASGGTGNTIYF.

The sample holds many counts of this clonotype. CDR3 sequence reads: CASSLAGVRTGELFF. CDR3 in DNA: TGCGCCAGCAGCTTGGCAGGGGTCCGCACCGGGGAGCTGTTTTTT. V and J are TRBV5-1 and TRBJ2-2, with D possibly matching TRBD1 (6 bases). The CDR3 extends over 15 amino acids. Germline values: CDR1 SGHRS, CDR2 YFSETQ. The V end lost 0 bases, the J end lost 4 bases, and 10 bases lay between the germline ends.